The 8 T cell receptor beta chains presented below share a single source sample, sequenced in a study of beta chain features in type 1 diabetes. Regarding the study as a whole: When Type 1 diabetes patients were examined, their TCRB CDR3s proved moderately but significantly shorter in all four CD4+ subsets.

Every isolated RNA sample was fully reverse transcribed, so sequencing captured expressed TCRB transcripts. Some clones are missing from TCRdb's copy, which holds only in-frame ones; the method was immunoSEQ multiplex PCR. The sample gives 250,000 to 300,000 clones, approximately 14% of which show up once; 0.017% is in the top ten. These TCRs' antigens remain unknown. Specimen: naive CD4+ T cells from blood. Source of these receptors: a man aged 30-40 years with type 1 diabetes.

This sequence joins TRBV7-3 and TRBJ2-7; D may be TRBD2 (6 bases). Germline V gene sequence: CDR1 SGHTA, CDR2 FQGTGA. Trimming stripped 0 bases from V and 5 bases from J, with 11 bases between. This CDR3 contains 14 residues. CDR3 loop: CASSLTGGVHEQYF. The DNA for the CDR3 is TGTGCCAGCAGCTTAACGGGGGGAGTCCACGAGCAGTACTTC.

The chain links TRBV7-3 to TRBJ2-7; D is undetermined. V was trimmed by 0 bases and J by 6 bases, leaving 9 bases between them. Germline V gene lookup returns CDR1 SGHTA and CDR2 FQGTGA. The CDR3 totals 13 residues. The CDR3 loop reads CASSLTSVSEQYF. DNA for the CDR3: TGTGCCAGCAGCTTAACTTCAGTTTCCGAGCAGTACTTC.

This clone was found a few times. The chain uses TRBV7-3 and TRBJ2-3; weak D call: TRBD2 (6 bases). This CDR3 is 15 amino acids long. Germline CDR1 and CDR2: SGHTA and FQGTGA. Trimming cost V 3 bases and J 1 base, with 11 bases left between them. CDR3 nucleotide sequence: TGTGCCAGCAGCTTGGACCCGGGAGGCACAGATACGCAGTATTTT. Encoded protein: CASSLDPGGTDTQYF.

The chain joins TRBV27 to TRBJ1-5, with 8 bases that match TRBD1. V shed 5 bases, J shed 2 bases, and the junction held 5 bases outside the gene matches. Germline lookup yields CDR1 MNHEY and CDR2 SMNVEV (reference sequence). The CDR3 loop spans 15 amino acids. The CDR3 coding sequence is TGTGCCAGCAGTGAGGACAGGGTAGGCAATCAGCCCCAGCATTTT. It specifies CASSEDRVGNQPQHF.

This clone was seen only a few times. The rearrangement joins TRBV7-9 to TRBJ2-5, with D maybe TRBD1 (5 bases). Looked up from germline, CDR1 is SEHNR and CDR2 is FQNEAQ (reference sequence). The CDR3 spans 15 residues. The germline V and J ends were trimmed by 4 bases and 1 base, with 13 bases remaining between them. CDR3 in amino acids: CASSSLRETQETQYF. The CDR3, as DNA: TGTGCCAGCAGCTCTCTCAGGGAAACCCAAGAGACCCAGTACTTC. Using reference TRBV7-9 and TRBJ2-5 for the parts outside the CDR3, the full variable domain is DTGVSQNPRHKITKRGQNVTFRCDPISEHNRLYWYRQTLGQGPEFLTYFQNEAQLEKSRLLSDRFSAERPKGSFSTLEIQRTEQGDSAMYLCASSSLRETQETQYFGPGTRLLVL.

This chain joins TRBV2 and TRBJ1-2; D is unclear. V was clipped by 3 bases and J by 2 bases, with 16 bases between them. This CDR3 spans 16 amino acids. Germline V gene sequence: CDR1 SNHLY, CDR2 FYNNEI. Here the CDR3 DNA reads TGTGCCAGCAGTGATCTTGCTGTGGGCAGCAACTATGGCTACACCTTC. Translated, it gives CASSDLAVGSNYGYTF.

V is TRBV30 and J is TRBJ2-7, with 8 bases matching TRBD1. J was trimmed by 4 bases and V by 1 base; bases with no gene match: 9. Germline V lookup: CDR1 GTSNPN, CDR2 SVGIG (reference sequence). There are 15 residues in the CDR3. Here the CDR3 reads CAWSAPRTGKYEQYF. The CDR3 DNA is TGTGCCTGGAGTGCGCCTCGGACAGGGAAGTACGAGCAGTACTTC.

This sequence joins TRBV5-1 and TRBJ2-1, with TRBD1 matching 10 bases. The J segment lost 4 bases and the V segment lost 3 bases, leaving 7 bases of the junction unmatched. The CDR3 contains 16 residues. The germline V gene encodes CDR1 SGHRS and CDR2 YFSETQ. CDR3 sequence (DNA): TGCGCCAGCAGCTCCACCGGGACAGGGGCTTACAATGAGCAGTTCTTC. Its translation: CASSSTGTGAYNEQFF.